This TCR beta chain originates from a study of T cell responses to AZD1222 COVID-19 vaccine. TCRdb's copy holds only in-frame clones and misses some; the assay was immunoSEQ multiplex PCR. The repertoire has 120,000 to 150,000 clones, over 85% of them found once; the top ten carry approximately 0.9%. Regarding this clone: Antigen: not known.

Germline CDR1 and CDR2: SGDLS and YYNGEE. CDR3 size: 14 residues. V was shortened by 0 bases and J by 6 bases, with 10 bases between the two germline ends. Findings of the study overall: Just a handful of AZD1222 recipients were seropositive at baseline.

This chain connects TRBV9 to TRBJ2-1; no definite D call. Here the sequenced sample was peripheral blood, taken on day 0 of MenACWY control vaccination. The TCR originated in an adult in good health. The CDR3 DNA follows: TGTGCCAGCAGCGTAGATGGCAGGACCAATGAGCAGTTCTTC. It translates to CASSVDGRTNEQFF.